A single sample gave rise to the 10 T cell receptor beta chains below, sequenced in a study of T-cell reconstitution after alpha-beta-depleted transplantation in children. Unique molecular identifiers were incorporated during preparation of the TCRbeta library. Each CDR3 protein is one row after TCRdb ran MiXCR on the PCR reads. The sample holds about 610,000 distinct CDR3 sequences, roughly 10% seen once. Specimen: PBMCs from the stem cell graft donor, collected from the stem cell graft. Receptor source: a human donor who donated a stem cell graft to a child with acute myeloid leukemia.

This clonotype was seen just once. This could be a read error, since a much larger clone is one nucleotide away. V usage is TRBV7-2 and J usage is TRBJ2-3; D could derive from TRBD1 or TRBD2 (5 bases each). V dropped 4 bases and J dropped 8 bases, with 13 bases sitting between them. Per germline, CDR1 SGHTA and CDR2 FQGNSA. The CDR3 runs to 13 residues. The CDR3 protein is CASSSAVQGTQYF. CDR3 DNA sequence: TGTGCCAGCAGCTCAGCGGTGCAGGGTACGCAGTATTTT. Based on the CDR3 plus reference TRBV7-2 and TRBJ2-3, the full variable domain is GAGVSQSPSNKVTEKGKDVELRCDPISGHTALYWYRQSLGQGLEFLIYFQGNSAPDKSGLPSDRFSAERTGGSVSTLTIQRTQQEDSAVYLCASSSAVQGTQYFGPGTRLTVL.

This clonotype was observed at least ten times. V usage is TRBV3-1 and J usage is TRBJ2-5; D is ambiguous. V was pared by 5 bases and J by 4 bases, with 8 bases between. Germline CDR1 and CDR2: LGHDT and YNNKEL (reference sequence). This CDR3 has 12 amino acids. CDR3 amino acids: CASSSAGETQYF. The DNA for the CDR3 is TGTGCCAGCAGCTCCGCTGGAGAGACCCAGTACTTC.

This clonotype was counted many times. This sequence joins TRBV7-2 and TRBJ2-2; a possible D gene is TRBD2 (5 bases). The germline CDR1 and CDR2 sequences are SGHTA and FQGNSA. The CDR3 sequence is 14 residues long. With 5 bases removed from V and 3 bases from J, the gap between germline ends came to 10 bases. The DNA for the CDR3 is TGTGCCAGCAGCCTGAGCGGTTACACCGGGGAGCTGTTTTTT. Protein: CASSLSGYTGELFF.

This chain uses TRBV14 with TRBJ2-1; 9 positions agree with TRBD2. The V gene end was trimmed by 2 bases and the J gene end by 2 bases; junction bases not matched to a gene: 4. The CDR3 contains 16 residues. Germline V gene lookup returns CDR1 SGHDN and CDR2 FVKESK. The CDR3 here is CASSQQTSGPYNEQFF. CDR3 bases: TGTGCCAGCAGCCAACAGACTAGCGGACCCTACAATGAGCAGTTCTTC.

This clonotype was observed many times. V and J are TRBV12-3 or TRBV12-4 and TRBJ2-2; no reliable D call. The CDR3 is 12 amino acids. Between the trimmed V and J ends, which lost 3 bases and 4 bases, there was a span of 3 bases. CDR3 DNA: TGTGCCAGCAGTTTCGGCACCGGGGAGCTGTTTTTT. Amino acid sequence: CASSFGTGELFF.

The chain recombines TRBV7-2 with TRBJ2-5; D is perhaps TRBD1 or TRBD2 (5 bases each). This CDR3 is 17 amino acids long. Deletions cut 4 bases from V and 1 base from J, with 19 bases between. Germline lookup yields CDR1 SGHTA and CDR2 FQGNSA. CDR3 sequence: CASSYSAGRVTQETQYF. CDR3 nucleotides: TGTGCCAGCAGCTATTCCGCAGGGAGAGTGACCCAAGAGACCCAGTACTTC.

The gene calls are TRBV9 and TRBJ1-3; TRBD1 matches 9 bases. The germline gives CDR1 SGDLS, CDR2 YYNGEE. V gave up 3 bases and J gave up 2 bases; unmatched junction bases: 3. The CDR3 runs 15 residues. The CDR3 DNA is TGTGCCAGCAGCGCCCGGACAGGGGCTGGAAACACCATATATTTT. This translates into CASSARTGAGNTIYF.

V gene TRBV12-3 or TRBV12-4 combines with J gene TRBJ2-7, with 14 bases lining up with TRBD2. CDR3 length: 16 amino acids. The ends lost 6 bases at V and 6 bases at J; junction bases unmatched: 10. The CDR3 loop is CASSLGGLAGDREQYF. In DNA, the CDR3 is TGTGCCAGCAGCCTGGGGGGACTAGCGGGAGACCGCGAGCAGTACTTC.

This clonotype was recorded a few times. This chain links TRBV12-3 or TRBV12-4 with TRBJ2-3; TRBD2 aligns across 11 bases. V shed 5 bases and J 7 bases; nucleotides not matched to a gene: 11. The CDR3 covers 16 residues. The CDR3 region has the DNA TGTGCCAGCAGTGTCGGGCTAGCGGGGGGACTAAATACGCAGTATTTT. Translation gives CASSVGLAGGLNTQYF.

The chain couples TRBV29-1 to TRBJ2-1; D is unclear. From germline, CDR1 is SQVTM and CDR2 ANQGSEA. The CDR3 runs to 11 residues. V dropped 6 bases and J dropped 7 bases, with 10 bases sitting between them. The DNA for the CDR3 is TGCAGCGTCCAGCGAGGAAATGAGCAGTTCTTC. It translates to CSVQRGNEQFF.